These 31 T cell receptor beta chains were all obtained from the same sample, sequenced in a study of cytomegalovirus exposure and HLA in healthy donors. The data were produced by immunoSEQ multiplex PCR, yet TCRdb's version contains in-frame clones alone and is incomplete. This repertoire shows 90,000 to 150,000 clones, 70% to 90% found once; its top ten account for about 6.9%. Material: PBMCs. The receptor source for this set is a woman younger than 35 in good health and CMV-seropositive.

This chain connects TRBV6-1 to TRBJ2-2; 10 bases match TRBD1. J lost 6 bases, V lost 2 bases, and 9 bases had no gene match. CDR3 length: 17 amino acids. Germline CDR1 reads MNHNS; CDR2 reads SASEGT. The CDR3 sequence is CASSESIGTGDSGELFF. CDR3 DNA sequence: TGTGCCAGCAGTGAATCAATCGGGACAGGGGATTCCGGGGAGCTGTTTTTT.

This sequence joins TRBV11-1 and TRBJ2-5, with D perhaps TRBD2 (5 bases). The V gene lost 4 bases and the J gene lost 3 bases, with 12 bases spanning the gap. Germline CDR1 reads SGHAT; CDR2 reads FQDESV (reference sequence). CDR3 length: 14 amino acids. CDR3 sequence reads: CASSSTGLEETQYF. The CDR3 bases are TGTGCCAGCAGCTCTACGGGGTTAGAAGAGACCCAGTACTTC.

This chain links TRBV2 with TRBJ2-5, with D perhaps TRBD2 (6 bases). The ends were cut back, 1 base at V and 1 base at J, with 10 bases in the middle. The germline CDR1 and CDR2 sequences are SNHLY and FYNNEI. This CDR3 spans 15 amino acids. The CDR3 is CASSEVGRSQETQYF. The CDR3 DNA reads TGTGCCAGCAGTGAAGTGGGGAGGTCCCAAGAGACCCAGTACTTC.

The chain combines TRBV18 with TRBJ1-1; 9 bases map to TRBD1. Unmatched junction bases numbered 7, after V lost 6 bases and J lost 5 bases. The CDR3 loop spans 14 amino acids. Germline V CDR1 and CDR2: KGHSH, LQKENI. The CDR3 sequence: CASSQQGAPTEAFF. The CDR3 bases are TGTGCCAGCTCGCAACAGGGGGCTCCAACTGAAGCTTTCTTT.

This chain links TRBV5-4 with TRBJ1-2; tentative D call: TRBD1 (6 bases). Germline CDR1 reads SGHNT; CDR2 reads YYREEE (reference sequence). This CDR3 has 13 residues. The V and J ends lost 0 bases and 6 bases respectively, with 9 bases between them. CDR3 protein: CASSLVGGDGYTF. CDR3 coding DNA: TGTGCCAGCAGCTTGGTAGGGGGGGATGGCTACACCTTC.

This chain joins TRBV23-1 and TRBJ2-7; the match to TRBD1 covers 8 bases. TRBV23-1 is flagged as an ORF with uncertain function. This CDR3 comprises 14 residues. V gave up 2 bases and J gave up 5 bases; unmatched junction bases: 5. CDR3 coding DNA: TGCGCCAGCAGTCAACAAGGACAGGGCCACGAGCAGTACTTC. Amino acid sequence: CASSQQGQGHEQYF.

The chain joins TRBV7-9 to TRBJ1-2, with D uncertain. In germline, CDR1 is SEHNR, CDR2 FQNEAQ (reference sequence). V dropped 3 bases and J dropped 8 bases, with 16 bases sitting between them. The CDR3 is 14 residues long. For the CDR3, the DNA is TGTGCCAGCAGCTTTCTCGGAGGAGACCCGGGCTACACCTTC. Residues: CASSFLGGDPGYTF. Full variable domain (remainder filled in from reference TRBV7-9 and TRBJ1-2): DTGVSQNPRHKITKRGQNVTFRCDPISEHNRLYWYRQTLGQGPEFLTYFQNEAQLEKSRLLSDRFSAERPKGSFSTLEIQRTEQGDSAMYLCASSFLGGDPGYTFGSGTRLTVV.

The V call is TRBV30, the J call TRBJ2-5, with TRBD2 matching 7 bases. J gave up 5 bases and V 4 bases, and 10 bases lay outside the gene matches. The length of the CDR3 is 14 residues. Looked up from germline, CDR1 is GTSNPN and CDR2 is SVGIG (reference sequence). DNA for the CDR3: TGTGCCTGGAATCGCGGGAGCAGGAAGGAGACCCAGTACTTC. It codes for CAWNRGSRKETQYF.

V and J are TRBV6-5 and TRBJ1-1; D not certain. The CDR3 consists of 16 residues. V lost 4 bases and J lost 0, with 15 bases in between. Germline CDR1 reads MNHEY; CDR2 reads SVGAGI. The CDR3 DNA reads as TGTGCCAGCAGTTTACACAGCACAATTATGAACACTGAAGCTTTCTTT. Residues: CASSLHSTIMNTEAFF.

The genes are TRBV4-2 and TRBJ2-3; 10 bases match TRBD2. V lost 0 bases to trimming and J lost 6 bases; unmatched junction nucleotides: 9. The CDR3 runs to 17 residues. CDR1 LGHNA and CDR2 YNFKEQ come from the germline V gene. CDR3 region: CASSQDLSAGGLDTQYF. As DNA, the CDR3 is TGTGCCAGCAGCCAAGATCTGTCAGCGGGGGGGCTCGATACGCAGTATTTT.

The chain joins TRBV6-4 to TRBJ2-3, with 12 bases fitting TRBD2. Unmatched junction bases numbered 1, after V lost 4 bases and J lost 5 bases. The CDR3 contains 14 residues. Germline lookup yields CDR1 MRHNA and CDR2 SNTAGT. CDR3 loop: CASSALAGGDTQYF. DNA of the CDR3: TGTGCCAGCAGTGCACTAGCGGGGGGAGATACGCAGTATTTT.

V and J are TRBV5-1 and TRBJ2-1; TRBD2 agrees at 13 bases. The CDR3 sequence is 15 residues long. Germline CDR1 reads SGHRS; CDR2 reads YFSETQ. With V trimmed by 2 bases and J by 7 bases, 3 bases remained unmatched. The chain's CDR3 is CASSFGLAGDNEQFF. DNA for the CDR3: TGCGCCAGCAGCTTCGGACTAGCGGGAGATAATGAGCAGTTCTTC.

The J gene is TRBJ1-2, the V gene TRBV6-5, with unresolved D. Germline CDR1 and CDR2: MNHEY and SVGAGI. The ends were cut back, 7 bases at V and 4 bases at J, with 19 bases in the middle. The CDR3 loop spans 15 amino acids. This chain's CDR3 is CASNPSGRVGYGYTF. CDR3 sequence (DNA): TGTGCCAGCAATCCCTCGGGAAGGGTGGGCTATGGCTACACCTTC.

The V and J genes are TRBV29-1 and TRBJ2-1; tentatively, D is TRBD2 (5 bases). Trimming took 7 bases from V and 8 from J, leaving 24 bases between them. CDR1 is SQVTM and CDR2 is ANQGSEA in the germline V gene. This CDR3 contains 15 residues. The CDR3 DNA reads as TGCAGCGCCGGCGGGTCCGAGGGCAGTGGCGATGAGCAGTTCTTC. It encodes CSAGGSEGSGDEQFF.

The chain is built from TRBV19 and TRBJ2-3; 7 bases match TRBD2. The CDR3 has 13 amino acids. Germline-derived CDR1 and CDR2 are LNHDA and SQIVND (reference sequence). The trim removed 5 bases at V and 4 bases at J, leaving 3 bases unmatched. CDR3 in amino acids: CASSLGLADTQYF. DNA for the CDR3: TGTGCCAGTAGTCTTGGACTAGCAGATACGCAGTATTTT. Together with reference TRBV19 and TRBJ2-3, the CDR3 gives the full variable domain: DGGITQSPKYLFRKEGQNVTLSCEQNLNHDAMYWYRQDPGQGLRLIYYSQIVNDFQKGDIAEGYSVSREKKESFPLTVTSAQKNPTAFYLCASSLGLADTQYFGPGTRLTVL.

The chain uses TRBV4-3 and TRBJ1-2, with 9 positions matching TRBD1. Germline lookup yields CDR1 LGHNA and CDR2 YSLEER. The CDR3 contains 16 residues. V was clipped by 0 bases and J by 14 bases; unmatched bases: 16. CDR3: CASSQDFTGGFRGGTF. For the CDR3, the DNA is TGCGCCAGCAGCCAAGATTTCACAGGGGGCTTTCGGGGAGGGACCTTC.

The V and J genes are TRBV5-1 and TRBJ1-3, with D unclear. The CDR3 sequence is 16 residues long. Trimming stripped 3 bases from V and 7 bases from J, with 20 bases between. Germline V gene sequence: CDR1 SGHRS, CDR2 YFSETQ. CDR3 DNA: TGCGCCAGCAGCTCGGACTTGACGGTAATGGGGAACACCATATATTTT. The encoded protein is CASSSDLTVMGNTIYF.

The chain combines TRBV29-1 with TRBJ1-2; tentatively, D is TRBD1 (5 bases). Germline-derived CDR1 and CDR2 are SQVTM and ANQGSEA. The CDR3 contains 11 residues. V lost 3 bases and J lost 8, with 10 bases in between. CDR3 sequence: CSVDTGGGYTF. The CDR3 DNA reads as TGCAGCGTTGATACGGGGGGGGGCTACACCTTC. Using reference TRBV29-1 and TRBJ1-2 for the parts outside the CDR3, the full variable domain is SAVISQKPSRDICQRGTSLTIQCQVDSQVTMMFWYRQQPGQSLTLIATANQGSEATYESGFVIDKFPISRPNLTFSTLTVSNMSPEDSSIYLCSVDTGGGYTFGSGTRLTVV.

The J gene is TRBJ1-3, the V gene TRBV20-1; possible D gene TRBD1, 5 bases. V was pared by 3 bases and J by 11 bases, with 11 bases between. This CDR3 has 11 amino acids. CDR1 and CDR2 (germline): DFQATT, SNEGSKA (reference sequence). CDR3 sequence reads: CSASGGDSIYF. For the CDR3, the DNA is TGCAGTGCTAGTGGAGGGGACTCCATATATTTT.

The chain uses TRBV7-6 and TRBJ2-1, with D uncertain. V was shortened by 1 base and J by 4 bases, with 11 bases between the two germline ends. The CDR3 contains 15 residues. The V gene's germline CDR1 is SGHVS and CDR2 FNYEAQ. The CDR3: CASSLGAHKYNEQFF. In DNA, the CDR3 is TGTGCCAGCAGCTTAGGAGCGCACAAATACAATGAGCAGTTCTTC.

The rearrangement uses TRBV6-6 and TRBJ1-1, with TRBD1 matching over 7 bases. Germline V lookup: CDR1 MNHNY, CDR2 SVGAGI (reference sequence). The CDR3 extends over 14 amino acids. The junction had 10 bases not matched to a gene; V was cut back by 8 bases and J by 4 bases. The CDR3 sequence is CASLNSGGFTEAFF. The CDR3 DNA reads TGTGCCAGCCTAAACTCAGGGGGGTTCACTGAAGCTTTCTTT.

The V call is TRBV9, the J call TRBJ1-3; D unclear. Deletions cut 0 bases from V and 0 bases from J, with 10 bases between. This CDR3 spans 16 amino acids. Germline CDR1 and CDR2: SGDLS and YYNGEE. The CDR3 sequence is CASSVDELVSGNTIYF. CDR3 sequence (DNA): TGTGCCAGCAGCGTAGACGAACTCGTCTCTGGAAACACCATATATTTT.

The V and J genes are TRBV5-1 and TRBJ1-1; no firm D call. The CDR3 consists of 13 residues. V was pared by 4 bases and J by 5 bases, with 12 bases between. Germline lookup yields CDR1 SGHRS and CDR2 YFSETQ. CDR3 sequence: CASSRETGTEAFF. CDR3 sequence (DNA): TGCGCCAGCAGCCGGGAGACGGGGACTGAAGCTTTCTTT.

This chain joins TRBV7-6 and TRBJ2-2; TRBD1 matches 11 bases. The CDR3 runs 16 residues. Germline CDR1 reads SGHVS; CDR2 reads FNYEAQ. V lost 3 bases and J lost 7; bases outside the gene matches: 7. The CDR3, as DNA: TGTGCCAGCAGCTTGCGCCGGGACAGGGGGAGCGGGGAGCTGTTTTTT. Translation gives CASSLRRDRGSGELFF.

CDR3 in amino acids: CASSLRTGSYEQYF. DNA for the CDR3: TGTGCCAGCAGCCTCCGGACAGGGAGCTACGAGCAGTACTTC. The rearrangement links TRBV5-5 to TRBJ2-7; 8 bases agree with TRBD1. Germline V gene data show CDR1 as SGHKS and CDR2 as YYEKEE (reference sequence). This CDR3 region has 14 residues. The junction had 6 bases not matched to a gene; V was cut back by 4 bases and J by 3 bases.

The V call is TRBV18, the J call TRBJ1-1, with TRBD1 identical over 9 bases. The V gene's germline CDR1 is KGHSH and CDR2 LQKENI. The V segment lost 5 bases and the J segment 1 base; nucleotides outside the gene matches: 5. The CDR3 spans 15 residues. CDR3 loop: CASSTDRGRNTEAFF. The CDR3 nucleotides are TGTGCCAGCTCAACGGACAGGGGAAGGAACACTGAAGCTTTCTTT.

The chain carries TRBV11-2 and TRBJ1-1; the D is unclear. CDR3 size: 13 residues. Per germline, CDR1 SGHAT and CDR2 FQNNGV. Trimming removed 2 bases at V and 3 bases at J, with 7 bases between. Here the CDR3 DNA reads TGTGCCAGCAGCTTAACAGATGACACTGAAGCTTTCTTT. Protein: CASSLTDDTEAFF.

This chain connects TRBV18 to TRBJ2-7; D unresolved. The ends were cut back, 0 bases at V and 5 bases at J, with 14 bases in the middle. CDR3 length: 15 residues. Per germline, CDR1 KGHSH and CDR2 LQKENI. The CDR3 protein is CASSPPGTLYDEQYF. CDR3 bases: TGTGCCAGCTCACCACCGGGCACCCTTTATGACGAGCAGTACTTC.

The chain has TRBV7-9 and TRBJ1-2; D is undetermined. The CDR3 consists of 14 residues. CDR1 and CDR2 (germline): SEHNR, FQNEAQ (reference sequence). V was pared by 5 bases and J by 4 bases, with 14 bases between. The CDR3 loop is CASSITIGVYGYTF. The CDR3 region has the DNA TGTGCCAGCAGCATTACCATCGGGGTCTATGGCTACACCTTC.

The chain uses TRBV25-1 and TRBJ1-2; 9 positions match TRBD1. V shed 3 bases, J shed 9 bases, and the junction held 8 bases outside the gene matches. Germline assignment: CDR1 MGHDK and CDR2 SYGVNS. The CDR3 is made up of 14 amino acids. The CDR3 here is CASSDSTGGISYTF. The DNA of the CDR3 is TGTGCCAGCAGTGATTCCACAGGGGGCATCAGCTACACCTTC.

This chain uses TRBV18 with TRBJ2-7; the match to TRBD1 covers 8 bases. CDR1 KGHSH and CDR2 LQKENI come from the germline V gene. This CDR3 is 15 amino acids long. V shed 3 bases and J 2 bases; nucleotides not matched to a gene: 6. CDR3 DNA sequence: TGTGCCAGCTCACCGCGGGGACAGGCCGCCTACGAGCAGTACTTC. It codes for CASSPRGQAAYEQYF.